The entry that follows covers one T cell receptor (beta chain) sequence. Its target is unknown. One base away lies a much larger clone, so this may be a sequencing read error. The library was built for alpha chains, so this beta chain is an off-target read and its size means little. The CDR3 is 18 residues long. CDR1 and CDR2 from the germline V gene are SGHVS and FQNEAQ. This sample is drawn from a study of spatial heterogeneity in lung cancer. Overall study results and limits: Tumor mutation counts were tracked by expanded intratumoral alpha and beta TCR counts.

TCRdb called the 5' RACE reads again in MiXCR, with one record for every CDR3 protein. The sample carries approximately 11,000 distinct CDR3 sequences, 4.5% to 6.5% recorded once. Time point denoted: sample taken at primary tumor resection. This clonotype originated in a male donor with early-stage non-small cell lung cancer. This specimen consisted of lung tumor tissue, obtained at surgery. This sequence joins TRBV7-8 and TRBJ2-2; TRBD2 matches 14 bases. Here the CDR3 DNA reads TGTGCCAGCAGCCCATGGGGAGGACTAGCGGGAGGTACCGTGGAGCTGTTTTTT. It codes for CASSPWGGLAGGTVELFF.